The next 3 T cell receptor beta chains were all read from a single sample in a study of T-cell memory formation after mild COVID-19. Using its own MiXCR run on the 5' RACE reads, TCRdb lists one record per CDR3 protein. Of roughly 560,000 distinct CDR3 sequences in the sample, 20% are singletons; the top ten hold roughly an eighth. The sample comprised PBMCs or a T cell subset sorted from them (not recorded which). The receptors were gathered from an adult woman who had mild COVID-19 (a few samples of this study predate the infection). Cell type and time point are not known.

This clonotype was found many times. The chain couples TRBV9 to TRBJ2-7, with D possibly being TRBD1 (5 bases). V was cut by 3 bases and J by 6 bases, with 16 bases left in between. This CDR3 spans 14 amino acids. Per the germline V gene, CDR1 is SGDLS and CDR2 is YYNGEE. The CDR3 nucleotides read TGTGCCAGCAGCGAGACAGTATCCGTCAGCGAGCAGTACTTC. Translated, it gives CASSETVSVSEQYF.

As concerns this clonotype: At one of its ends the junction is not consistent with the germline gene, which may arise from a read error. The chain combines TRBV7-7 with TRBJ2-1, with D perhaps given as TRBD1 or TRBD2 (5 bases each). The CDR3 totals 13 residues. Germline V gene data show CDR1 as SSHAT and CDR2 as FNYEAQ (reference sequence). The CDR3 sequence is CASSKEVGVEQFF. The CDR3, as DNA: TGTGCTAGCAGCAAGGAGGTAGGGGTTGAGCAGTTCTTC.

This clonotype turned up a few times. This chain uses TRBV7-2 with TRBJ2-2, with 7 nucleotides matching TRBD2. V trimming: 0 bases; J trimming: 6 bases; junction bases outside the gene matches: 4. The germline gives CDR1 SGHTA, CDR2 FQGNSA. The CDR3 has 15 residues. CDR3 coding DNA: TGTGCCAGCAGCTTAGCACGAAGCGGGGCCGGGGAGCTGTTTTTT. It yields the protein CASSLARSGAGELFF.